These 27 T cell receptor beta chains came from one sample sequenced in a study of control samples from healthy donors and cancer patients. TCRdb keeps only in-frame clones here, not all; method: immunoSEQ multiplex PCR. The sample lists approximately 100,000 clones, 80% to 95% seen once, with approximately 3% in the top ten. The sequenced sample was blood. Source of these receptors: a human donor in good health. The donor label of this sample is uncertain.

The chain couples TRBV5-1 to TRBJ1-1; 7 bases align to TRBD1. The V gene's germline CDR1 is SGHRS and CDR2 YFSETQ. J was trimmed by 11 bases and V by 7 bases; bases with no gene match: 17. The CDR3 runs 14 residues. The DNA for the CDR3 is TGCGCCAGCGCCCCAGAGGGGGCTGGGGAGGGGGCTTTCTTT. This sequence encodes CASAPEGAGEGAFF.

This chain joins TRBV5-8 and TRBJ1-6; no clear D gene. V lost 0 bases to trimming and J lost 8 bases, with 6 bases between them. Germline CDR1 SGHTS, CDR2 YDEGEE. This CDR3 contains 13 residues. CDR3 residues: CASSLGVDSPLHF. The CDR3 nucleotides are TGTGCCAGCAGCTTGGGCGTAGATTCACCCCTCCACTTT.

The rearrangement uses TRBV4-3 and TRBJ1-5; unclear D gene. The germline V gene has CDR1 LGHNA and CDR2 YSLEER. CDR3 length: 15 residues. V dropped 3 bases and J dropped 0 bases, with 9 bases sitting between them. The CDR3 region has the DNA TGCGCCAGCAGCCAGGATCGGGCTAGCAATCAGCCCCAGCATTTT. This translates into CASSQDRASNQPQHF.

This rearrangement joins TRBV5-1 to TRBJ1-6, with 7 bases identical to TRBD1. Germline CDR1 SGHRS, CDR2 YFSETQ. The CDR3 totals 16 residues. The V segment lost 5 bases and the J segment 5 bases; nucleotides outside the gene matches: 10. The CDR3 spells CASRVTAGTDNSPLHF. The CDR3 DNA is TGCGCCAGCAGGGTTACAGCCGGGACAGATAATTCACCCCTCCACTTT.

This chain connects TRBV9 to TRBJ1-4; D is unresolved. V was pared by 0 bases and J by 4 bases, with 10 bases between. CDR1 is SGDLS, CDR2 YYNGEE, per germline. This CDR3 has 15 amino acids. CDR3 amino acids: CASSVAASYNEKLFF. The CDR3 region has the DNA TGTGCCAGCAGCGTAGCAGCCAGCTATAATGAAAAACTGTTTTTT.

The gene calls are TRBV7-3 and TRBJ2-2; 7 nucleotides align to TRBD1. V lost 4 bases and J lost 5; bases outside the gene matches: 10. Germline V gene data show CDR1 as SGHTA and CDR2 as FQGTGA. The CDR3 runs to 16 residues. CDR3 nucleotide sequence: TGTGCCAGCAGCTCCCAGGGGGTCCCAACAACCGGGGAGCTGTTTTTT. The encoded protein is CASSSQGVPTTGELFF.

This clone was observed a few times. The chain uses TRBV9 and TRBJ2-7; D not resolved. Germline V gives CDR1 SGDLS, CDR2 YYNGEE. This CDR3 spans 13 amino acids. Trimming removed 0 bases at V and 7 bases at J, with 11 bases between. In DNA form, the CDR3 reads TGTGCCAGCAGCGTAGATAGCAGTTATGAGCAGTACTTC. It translates to CASSVDSSYEQYF.

The rearrangement joins TRBV6-5 to TRBJ2-5; tentative D call: TRBD2 (7 bases). V lost 9 bases to trimming and J lost 5 bases, with 16 bases between them. Germline CDR1 is MNHEY and CDR2 is SVGAGI. This CDR3 region has 13 residues. The CDR3 protein is CASKFGGQETQYF. CDR3 sequence (DNA): TGTGCCAGTAAGTTCGGGGGGCAGGAGACCCAGTACTTC.

This clone was detected only once. Other DNA sequences within the sample encode an identical CDR3. V is TRBV7-9 and J is TRBJ1-4; TRBD1 is a possible D gene (5 bases). The CDR3 totals 14 residues. The V end was cut by 1 base, the J end by 4 bases, with 7 bases between. Germline V gives CDR1 SEHNR, CDR2 FQNEAQ (reference sequence). The DNA for the CDR3 is TGTGCCAGCAGCTTAGGGGGGAGTAATGAAAAACTGTTTTTT. Translation: CASSLGGSNEKLFF. Complete variable domain (other parts from reference TRBV7-9 and TRBJ1-4): DTGVSQNPRHKITKRGQNVTFRCDPISEHNRLYWYRQTLGQGPEFLTYFQNEAQLEKSRLLSDRFSAERPKGSFSTLEIQRTEQGDSAMYLCASSLGGSNEKLFFGSGTQLSVL.

This clone showed up just once. The chain carries TRBV5-4 and TRBJ2-2; D is ambiguous. Trimming took off 9 bases at V and 4 bases at J, with 10 bases between the two ends. Germline loops: CDR1 SGHNT, CDR2 YYREEE (reference sequence). The CDR3 spans 12 residues. The CDR3 sequence is CAILLPTGELFF. CDR3 DNA sequence: TGTGCCATCCTACTGCCCACCGGGGAGCTGTTTTTT.

V and J are TRBV13 and TRBJ2-5, with TRBD2 identical over 12 bases. Germline V lookup: CDR1 PRHDT, CDR2 FYEKMQ (reference sequence). Trimming took 1 base from V and 7 from J; bases not matched to a gene: 13. The CDR3 is made up of 18 amino acids. The CDR3 loop reads CASSLAWTSGEDYLTQYF. In DNA, the CDR3 is TGTGCCAGCAGCTTAGCCTGGACTAGCGGGGAGGATTATTTGACCCAGTACTTC.

The table lists this clone with a few counts. The V gene is TRBV3-1 (or the pseudogene TRBV3-2), the J gene TRBJ2-3, with D perhaps matching TRBD1 or TRBD2 (5 bases each). Germline V gene sequence: CDR1 LGHDT, CDR2 YNNKEL (reference sequence). The CDR3 extends over 14 amino acids. V was trimmed by 4 bases and J by 6 bases, leaving 14 bases between them. The CDR3 here is CASSPPFGTDTQYF. For the CDR3, the DNA is TGTGCCAGCAGCCCCCCCTTTGGGACGGATACGCAGTATTTT.

This chain links TRBV6-2 or TRBV6-3 with TRBJ2-7; 10 bases match TRBD1. V was clipped by 4 bases and J by 5 bases; unmatched bases: 8. The CDR3 spans 15 residues. The germline CDR1 and CDR2 sequences are MNHEY and SVGEGT. Here the CDR3 DNA reads TGTGCCAGCAGTTCCCCCGGGACAGGGGTCGACGAGCAGTACGTC. This gives the protein CASSSPGTGVDEQYV.

The chain couples TRBV19 to TRBJ2-1; 10 nucleotides agree with TRBD1. Unmatched junction bases numbered 3, after V lost 7 bases and J lost 3 bases. This CDR3 has 14 residues. Germline CDR1 and CDR2: LNHDA and SQIVND (reference sequence). The CDR3 sequence: CASTRDRGYNEQFF. Written as DNA, the CDR3 is TGTGCCAGTACCAGGGACAGGGGCTACAATGAGCAGTTCTTC.

The CDR3 loop is CASSPGVGYEQYF. CDR3 coding DNA: TGTGCCAGCTCCCCAGGGGTAGGCTACGAGCAGTACTTC. The V gene is TRBV18, the J gene TRBJ2-7, with D possibly matching TRBD1 (6 bases). V was pared by 6 bases and J by 3 bases, with 12 bases between. The CDR3 runs 13 residues. Germline CDR1 is KGHSH and CDR2 is LQKENI.

The chain carries TRBV5-1 and TRBJ2-6; 7 bases map to TRBD1. CDR1 is SGHRS, CDR2 YFSETQ, per germline. This CDR3 region has 18 residues. Trimming cost V 4 bases and J 4 bases; bases outside gene matches: 14. CDR3 DNA sequence: TGCGCCAGCAGCCTGGGGGAAATACAGGGGTTAGGGGCCAACGTCCTGACTTTC. Encoded protein: CASSLGEIQGLGANVLTF.

The rearrangement joins TRBV2 to TRBJ1-1; D is uncertain. The germline gives CDR1 SNHLY, CDR2 FYNNEI. The CDR3 extends over 15 amino acids. V was clipped by 3 bases and J by 9 bases, with 20 bases between them. The CDR3 sequence is CASSDGSVAPSQAFF. The CDR3 nucleotides are TGTGCCAGCAGTGATGGAAGTGTCGCACCCTCACAAGCTTTCTTT.

The rearrangement links TRBV12-5 to TRBJ2-1; D unresolved. The CDR3 is 11 residues long. Looked up from germline, CDR1 is LGHNT and CDR2 is FRNRAP. Deletions cut 1 base from V and 10 bases from J, with 5 bases between. The CDR3 region is CASGLGTEQFF. CDR3 nucleotide sequence: TGTGCTAGTGGTTTGGGGACCGAGCAGTTCTTC.

The chain employs TRBV21-1 and TRBJ1-3; the D call in the table, TRBD1, was not verified against the DNA. TRBV21-1 is reported as a pseudogene. CDR3 length: 16 amino acids. The CDR3 protein is CASSKGPDRAGNTIYF. The CDR3 DNA sequence: TGTGCCAGCAGCAAAGGCCCCGACAGGGCTGGAAACACCATATATTTT.

The CDR3 protein is CASSLRKLQGANEKLFF. The CDR3 DNA follows: TGTGCCAGCAGCCTCCGAAAGCTGCAGGGGGCGAATGAAAAACTGTTTTTT. The rearrangement uses TRBV4-2 and TRBJ1-4; 8 bases agree with TRBD1. The CDR3 runs 17 residues. Germline CDR1 reads LGHNA; CDR2 reads YNFKEQ. With V trimmed by 4 bases and J by 5 bases, 12 bases remained unmatched.

The chain uses TRBV5-1 and TRBJ2-5, with a possible D match to TRBD1 (5 bases). CDR1 is SGHRS, CDR2 YFSETQ, per germline. Deletions cut 3 bases from V and 1 base from J, with 19 bases between. CDR3 length: 17 amino acids. The CDR3 region is CASSYTGFQGLQETQYF. CDR3 DNA sequence: TGCGCCAGCAGCTACACAGGTTTCCAAGGTCTCCAAGAGACCCAGTACTTC.

The CDR3 protein is CASSLALGDQPQHF. DNA for the CDR3: TGTGCCAGCAGCTTGGCCCTGGGGGATCAGCCCCAGCATTTT. The chain employs TRBV5-6 and TRBJ1-5; D may be TRBD1 (5 bases). V was clipped by 0 bases and J by 5 bases, with 9 bases between them. The CDR3 consists of 14 residues. Looked up from germline, CDR1 is SGHDT and CDR2 is YYEEEE. The whole variable domain, filled in from reference TRBV5-6 and TRBJ1-5, reads DAGVTQSPTHLIKTRGQQVTLRCSPKSGHDTVSWYQQALGQGPQFIFQYYEEEERQRGNFPDRFSGHQFPNYSSELNVNALLLGDSALYLCASSLALGDQPQHFGDGTRLSIL.

This chain uses TRBV6-2 or TRBV6-3 with TRBJ2-2, with TRBD2 identical over 11 bases. Germline V gene data show CDR1 as MNHEY and CDR2 as SVGEGT. This CDR3 is built from 17 residues. After removal of 6 bases from V and 3 bases from J, the junction contained 9 bases not matched to a gene. CDR3 protein: CASSSPLAGGYTGELFF. The CDR3 region has the DNA TGTGCCAGCAGCTCCCCGCTAGCGGGGGGCTACACCGGGGAGCTGTTTTTT.

The chain carries TRBV3-1 (or the pseudogene TRBV3-2) and TRBJ1-6; TRBD1 matches 8 bases. The CDR3 runs to 14 residues. Germline V lookup: CDR1 LGHDT, CDR2 YNNKEL (reference sequence). After removal of 5 bases from V and 8 bases from J, the junction contained 5 bases not matched to a gene. The CDR3 sequence is CASSRGQGHSPLHF. The CDR3 DNA reads as TGTGCCAGCAGCAGAGGACAGGGACATTCACCCCTCCACTTT.

This rearrangement joins TRBV2 to TRBJ1-2; no clear D. Per germline, CDR1 SNHLY and CDR2 FYNNEI. The CDR3 consists of 14 residues. The germline V and J ends were trimmed by 0 bases and 6 bases, with 11 bases remaining between them. CDR3 in DNA: TGTGCCAGCAGTGAAGCGGAGGGAGGGAATGGCTACACCTTC. As protein: CASSEAEGGNGYTF. The full variable domain, rest sourced from reference TRBV2 and TRBJ1-2, is EPEVTQTPSHQVTQMGQEVILRCVPISNHLYFYWYRQILGQKVEFLVSFYNNEISEKSEIFDDQFSVERPDGSNFTLKIRSTKLEDSAMYFCASSEAEGGNGYTFGSGTRLTVV.

This chain links TRBV7-8 with TRBJ1-1, with TRBD1 identical over 7 bases. This CDR3 contains 14 residues. The ends lost 3 bases at V and 8 bases at J; junction bases unmatched: 9. Per germline, CDR1 SGHVS and CDR2 FQNEAQ. The CDR3 nucleotides read TGTGCCAGCAGCTTGAGGCAGGGGGGATCAGAAGCTTTCTTT. This translates into CASSLRQGGSEAFF.

This chain uses TRBV6-6 with TRBJ1-2, with D hard to call. The V and J ends lost 7 bases and 1 base respectively, with 13 bases between them. CDR1 is MNHNY and CDR2 is SVGAGI in the germline V gene (reference sequence). This CDR3 spans 14 amino acids. CDR3 DNA sequence: TGTGCCAGCAATCGGCCTGCGATTAACTATGGCTACACCTTC. Translated, it gives CASNRPAINYGYTF.